This T cell receptor (beta chain) stems from a study of patients and donors after allogeneic stem cell transplantation. In TCRdb, the RT-PCR reads were re-called with MiXCR into one record per CDR3 protein. The profile shows a few hundred thousand distinct CDR3 sequences, more than 35% of them singletons. CDR3 length equals 13 residues. The V gene lost 1 base and the J gene lost 6 bases, with 9 bases spanning the gap. This clonotype turned up a few times. The chain recombines TRBV12-3 or TRBV12-4 with TRBJ1-2; D is uncertain. The sequenced sample was blood, either unsorted or a sorted T cell fraction (not recorded which). The sequence was obtained from a human donor who was either an allogeneic HSCT recipient or a stem cell or donor lymphocyte infusion donor (not recorded which). It is not recorded whose cells these are; they may come from a transplant donor. The CDR3 here is CASSLGSPDGYTF. The CDR3 DNA is TGTGCCAGCAGTTTAGGGTCCCCCGATGGCTACACCTTC.